Sequencing of this TCR beta chain was carried out in a study of cytomegalovirus exposure and HLA in healthy donors. Study results and limitations: Across all donors, roughly uniform sequencing depth was an assumption of the presence/absence analyses. Association of a missense DCLRE1C variant with TCR beta V- and J-gene trimming was reported in a later analysis.

Primers: 60 Vbeta forward and 13 Jbeta reverse. Clones were read by immunoSEQ multiplex PCR, and TCRdb kept only the in-frame ones, dropping some. The sample lists about 140,000 clones, roughly four fifths seen once, with roughly 3.2% in the top ten. The CDR3 runs 17 residues. V lost 6 bases and J 0 bases, leaving 20 bases between the germline ends. Germline assignment: CDR1 MDHEN and CDR2 SYDVKM. Turning to this clone: Its antigen is not known.

This TCR was recovered from a man between 18 and 35 years old in good health and CMV-seropositive. The rearrangement joins TRBV28 to TRBJ2-5, with D tentatively TRBD2 (5 bases). What was sequenced was PBMCs. The CDR3 loop is CASSSDYLNRYQETQYF. CDR3 sequence (DNA): TGTGCCAGCAGCTCCGACTACTTAAACAGATACCAAGAGACCCAGTACTTC.